This T cell receptor (beta chain) was identified during a study of beta chain features in type 1 diabetes. Findings of the study overall: Patients with type 1 diabetes showed fewer VDJ junction insertions and more deletions. Naive, central memory and Treg TCRB repertoires appeared more alike in patients than in healthy donors. Short templates might get an advantage during PCR, and this would be equal in patients and controls.

Details on this clone: No antigen is known for it.

Sequencing targeted expressed TCRB transcripts, as all isolated RNA had been reverse transcribed. The protocol was immunoSEQ multiplex PCR, while the TCRdb copy is restricted to in-frame clones and leaves out a portion. The table has around 170,000 clones, less than 9.5% seen once. Purities over 98% were achieved in all sorted populations. CDR1 is SGHRS, CDR2 YFSETQ, per germline. CDR3 length equals 15 residues. Trimming cost V 4 bases and J 5 bases, with 18 bases left between them. The chain carries TRBV5-1 and TRBJ2-5, with D possibly matching TRBD1 (6 bases). The source material was central memory CD4+ T cells from blood. The TCR was taken from a woman aged 18-29 years in good health. The CDR3 loop is CASSATTRGEETQYF. CDR3 in DNA: TGCGCCAGCAGCGCAACGACCAGGGGCGAGGAGACCCAGTACTTC.